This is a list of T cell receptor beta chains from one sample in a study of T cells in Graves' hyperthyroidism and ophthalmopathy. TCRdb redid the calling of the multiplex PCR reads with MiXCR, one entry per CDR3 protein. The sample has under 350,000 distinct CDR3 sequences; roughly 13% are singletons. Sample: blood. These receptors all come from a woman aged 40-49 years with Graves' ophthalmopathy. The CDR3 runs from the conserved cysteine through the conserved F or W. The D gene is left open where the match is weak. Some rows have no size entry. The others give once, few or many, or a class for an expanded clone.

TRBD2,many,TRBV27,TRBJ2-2,TGTGCCAGCACCCCATCAGCGGGAGAGAGTACCGGGGAGCTGTTTTTT,CASTPSAGESTGELFF
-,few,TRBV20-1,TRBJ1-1,TGCAGTGCTACTAACGACAGGGAAGCTTTCTTT,CSATNDREAFF
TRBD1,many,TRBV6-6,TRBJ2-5,TGTGCCAGCAGTTACCGAGGACTACGGACAGGGCTGGATTGGGAGACCCAGTACTTC,CASSYRGLRTGLDWETQYF
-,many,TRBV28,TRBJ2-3,TGTGCCAGCAGTTTATGGGGGCATGGCACAGATACGCAGTATTTT,CASSLWGHGTDTQYF
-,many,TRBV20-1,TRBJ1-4,TGCAGTGCTACTTCCCCCCGGGACGGCGATAATGAAAAACTGTTTTTT,CSATSPRDGDNEKLFF
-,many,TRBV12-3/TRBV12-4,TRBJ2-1,TGTGCCAGCAGTCGGGACGCGCCCAGCTACAATGAGCAGTTCTTC,CASSRDAPSYNEQFF
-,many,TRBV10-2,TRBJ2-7,TGCGCCAGCAGTGAGTGGGGGGAATGGGAATACGAGCAGTACTTC,CASSEWGEWEYEQYF
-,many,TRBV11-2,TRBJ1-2,TGTGCCAGCAGCTTTGGGAGTAACTATGGCTACACCTTC,CASSFGSNYGYTF
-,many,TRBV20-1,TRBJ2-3,TGCAGTGCTAGAGGGGAAGAGACTGGCAGGGTTACGCAGTATTTT,CSARGEETGRVTQYF
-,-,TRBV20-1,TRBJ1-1,TGCAGTGCTAGCGAACAGGGTTTTGAAGCTTTCTTT,CSASEQGFEAFF
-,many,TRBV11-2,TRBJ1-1,TGTGCCAGCAGCCTCCCCGGGGGGCGAAGATTCACTGAAGCTTTCTTT,CASSLPGGRRFTEAFF
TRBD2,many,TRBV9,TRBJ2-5,TGTGCCAGCAGCGTAGCAGCGGGAGTCGGAGAGACCCAGTACTTC,CASSVAAGVGETQYF
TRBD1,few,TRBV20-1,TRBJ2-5,TGCAGTGCTTCCCAGGACAGGGTGGTCAAGGAGACCCAGTACTTC,CSASQDRVVKETQYF
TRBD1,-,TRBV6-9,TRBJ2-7,TGTGCCAGCAGTTACCTGCTTCCGGGCGGGACAGGGGATCGCGAGCAGTACTTC,CASSYLLPGGTGDREQYF
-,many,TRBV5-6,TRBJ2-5,TGTGCCAGCAGCTTACAGACCCAGTACTTC,CASSLQTQYF
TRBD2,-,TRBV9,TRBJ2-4,TGTGCCAGCAGCGTAGGACTAGCCGGAAAAAACATTCAGTACTTC,CASSVGLAGKNIQYF
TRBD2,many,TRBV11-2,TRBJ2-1,TGTGCCAGCAGCTTAAAGCTAGCGGGAGATAATGAGCAGTTCTTC,CASSLKLAGDNEQFF
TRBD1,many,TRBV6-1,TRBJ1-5,TGTGCCAGCAGTACCGGACAGGCCGCCCGACAGCCCCAGCATTTT,CASSTGQAARQPQHF
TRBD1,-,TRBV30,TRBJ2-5,TGTGCCTGGAGTCAGGGGGCTAAAGAGACCCAGTACTTC,CAWSQGAKETQYF
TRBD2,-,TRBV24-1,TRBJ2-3,TGTGCCACCAGTGACTTCCTTGGGACTATGAGCACAGATACGCAGTATTTT,CATSDFLGTMSTDTQYF
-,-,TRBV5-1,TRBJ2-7,TGCGCCAGCAGCTTGTATACGGGGGCCTATGAGCAGTACTTC,CASSLYTGAYEQYF
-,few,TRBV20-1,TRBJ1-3,TGCAGTGCGATTGACTCCAGCTCTGGAAACACCATATATTTT,CSAIDSSSGNTIYF
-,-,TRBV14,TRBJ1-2,TGTGCCAGCAGCGGGAAAGTGGATGGCTACACCTTC,CASSGKVDGYTF
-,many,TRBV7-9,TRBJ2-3,TGTGCCAGCAGCTTAGGCGACGGTGGATTTAGCACAGATACGCAGTATTTT,CASSLGDGGFSTDTQYF
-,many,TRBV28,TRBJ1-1,TGTGCCAGCAGTTTACCTCGGGGGATCGGAGCCACTGAAGCTTTCTTT,CASSLPRGIGATEAFF
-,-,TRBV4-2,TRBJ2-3,TGTGCCAGCAGCCAAGAAGCAACTAGATACTATACGCAGTATTTT,CASSQEATRYYTQYF
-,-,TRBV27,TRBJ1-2,TGTGCCAGCAGTGTACACCAAAGGGGCTATGGCTACACCTTC,CASSVHQRGYGYTF
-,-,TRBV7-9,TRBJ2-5,TGTGCCAGCAGCTTAAATGTTCAGTCTACCCAGTACTTC,CASSLNVQSTQYF
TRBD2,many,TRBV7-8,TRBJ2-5,TGTGCCAGCAGCTTATGGTTCGTGGCGCGGGAGATCCTGTACTTC,CASSLWFVAREILYF